This T cell receptor (beta chain) stems from a study of T cell responses to AZD1222 COVID-19 vaccine. Whole-study findings and limits: Sampling that yielded the repertoires occurred only after the peak T cell response. Baseline seropositivity characterized only a handful of AZD1222 recipients. The donor group comprised mostly white British people and more females; the analysis possibly underestimated clonal diversity.

V dropped 5 bases and J dropped 10 bases, with 14 bases sitting between them. Germline CDR1 is SEHNR and CDR2 is FQNEAQ (reference sequence). The CDR3 extends over 12 amino acids. Details on this clone: Its antigen is not known.

Sequencing used immunoSEQ multiplex PCR; TCRdb keeps in-frame clones, though not all of them. The sample records fewer than 110,000 clones, roughly 87% being singletons. The sample here was peripheral blood, taken on day 0 of AZD1222 vaccination. This TCR was recovered from an adult in good health. The chain combines TRBV7-9 with TRBJ1-1; the D is unclear. As DNA, the CDR3 is TGTGCCAGCAGCCTCCAGGCAGGAGGAGCTTTCTTT. Translation: CASSLQAGGAFF.